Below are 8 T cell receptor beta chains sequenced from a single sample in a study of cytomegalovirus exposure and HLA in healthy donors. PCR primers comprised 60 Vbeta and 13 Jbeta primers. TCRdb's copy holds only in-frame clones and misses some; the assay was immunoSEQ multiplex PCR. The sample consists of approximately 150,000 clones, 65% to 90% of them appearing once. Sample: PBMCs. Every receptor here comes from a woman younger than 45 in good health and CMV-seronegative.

This CDR3 reads CASSFLAGDNEQFF. The CDR3 DNA follows: TGCGCCAGCAGCTTCCTAGCGGGAGACAATGAGCAGTTCTTC. This rearrangement joins TRBV5-1 to TRBJ2-1; 10 nucleotides line up with TRBD2. This CDR3 contains 14 residues. The junction had 1 base not matched to a gene; V was cut back by 2 bases and J by 5 bases. The V gene's germline CDR1 is SGHRS and CDR2 YFSETQ.

This chain's CDR3 is CASSSPGTSGIEQYF. CDR3 sequence (DNA): TGTGCCAGCAGTTCACCCGGGACTAGCGGGATCGAGCAGTACTTC. The chain employs TRBV6-5 and TRBJ2-5; 13 bases line up with TRBD2. The last part of the DNA fits TRBJ2-7 better; the J call may be wrong. The CDR3 has 15 amino acids. CDR1 and CDR2 from the germline V gene are MNHEY and SVGAGI.

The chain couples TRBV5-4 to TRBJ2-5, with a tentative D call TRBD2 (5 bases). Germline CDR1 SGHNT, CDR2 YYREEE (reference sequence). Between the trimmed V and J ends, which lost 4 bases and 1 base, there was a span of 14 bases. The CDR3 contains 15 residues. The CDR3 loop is CASSPDLGLQETQYF. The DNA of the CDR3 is TGTGCCAGCAGCCCGGACTTGGGCCTCCAAGAGACCCAGTACTTC.

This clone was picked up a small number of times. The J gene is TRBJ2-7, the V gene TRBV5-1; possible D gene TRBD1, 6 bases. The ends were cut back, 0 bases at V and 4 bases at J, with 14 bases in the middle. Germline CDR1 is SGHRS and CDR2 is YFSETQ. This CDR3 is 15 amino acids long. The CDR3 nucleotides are TGCGCCAGCAGCTTGGTAACAGGGAGTGGGTACGAGCAGTACTTC. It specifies CASSLVTGSGYEQYF.

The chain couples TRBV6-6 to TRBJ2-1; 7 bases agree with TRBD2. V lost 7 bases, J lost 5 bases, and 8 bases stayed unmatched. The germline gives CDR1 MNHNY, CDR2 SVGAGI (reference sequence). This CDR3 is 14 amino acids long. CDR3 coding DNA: TGTGCCAGCAAGGGGCTAGCGGCGAACAATGAGCAGTTCTTC. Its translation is CASKGLAANNEQFF.

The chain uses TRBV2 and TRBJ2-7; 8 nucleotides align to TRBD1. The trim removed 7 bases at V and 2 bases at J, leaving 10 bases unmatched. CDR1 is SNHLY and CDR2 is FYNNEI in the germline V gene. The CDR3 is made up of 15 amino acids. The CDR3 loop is CASKTVGQGPYEQYF. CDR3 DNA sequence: TGTGCCAGCAAGACCGTCGGACAGGGTCCCTACGAGCAGTACTTC.

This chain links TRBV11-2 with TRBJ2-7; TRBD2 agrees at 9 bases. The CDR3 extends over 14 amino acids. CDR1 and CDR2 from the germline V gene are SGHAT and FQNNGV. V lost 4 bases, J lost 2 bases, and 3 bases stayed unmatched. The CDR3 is CASSSGLAPYEQYF. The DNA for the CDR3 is TGTGCCAGCAGCTCCGGACTAGCGCCCTACGAGCAGTACTTC.

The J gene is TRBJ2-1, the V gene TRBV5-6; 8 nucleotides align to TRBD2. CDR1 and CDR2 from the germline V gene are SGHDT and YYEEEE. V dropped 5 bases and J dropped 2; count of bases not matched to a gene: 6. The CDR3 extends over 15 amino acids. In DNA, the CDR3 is TGTGCCAGCAGAAAAACTAGCGGAGCCTACAATGAGCAGTTCTTC. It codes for CASRKTSGAYNEQFF. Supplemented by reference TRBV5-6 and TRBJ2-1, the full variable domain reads DAGVTQSPTHLIKTRGQQVTLRCSPKSGHDTVSWYQQALGQGPQFIFQYYEEEERQRGNFPDRFSGHQFPNYSSELNVNALLLGDSALYLCASRKTSGAYNEQFFGPGTRLTVL.